Following are 10 T cell receptor beta chains from one sample sequenced in a study of early T cells in non-severe SARS-CoV-2 infection. TCRdb independently ran MiXCR on the 5' RACE reads; one entry per CDR3 protein. The table records 25,000 to 35,000 distinct CDR3 sequences, around 6% of them present only once. Sequencing used whole blood. All receptors derive from an adult who was a healthcare worker with PCR-confirmed SARS-CoV-2 infection or an uninfected control (not recorded which).

This clonotype was counted between two and nine times. The chain recombines TRBV10-3 with TRBJ2-5; D is undetermined. Germline CDR1 and CDR2: ENHRY and SYGVKD. V lost 2 bases and J lost 2, with 9 bases in between. The CDR3 covers 14 residues. As DNA, the CDR3 is TGTGCCATCAGTGAGGGTCAGACTCAAGAGACCCAGTACTTC. This gives the protein CAISEGQTQETQYF.

This clonotype was seen ten or more times. This chain joins TRBV6-4 and TRBJ2-6, with no clear D. Germline V gene sequence: CDR1 MRHNA, CDR2 SNTAGT. This CDR3 has 15 residues. Trimming pared 2 bases from V and 0 bases from J, leaving 5 bases between. The CDR3 region has the DNA TGTGCCAGCAGTGACACAAACTCTGGGGCCAACGTCCTGACTTTC. Amino acid sequence: CASSDTNSGANVLTF.

The chain has TRBV28 and TRBJ2-3, with 7 positions matching TRBD2. The CDR3 has 13 residues. V lost 7 bases to trimming and J lost 4 bases; unmatched junction nucleotides: 5. Germline V gives CDR1 MDHEN, CDR2 SYDVKM. The chain's CDR3 is CASIDRGADTQYF. CDR3 in DNA: TGTGCCAGCATAGATCGGGGGGCAGATACGCAGTATTTT.

This clonotype was seen repeatedly, ten times or more. This sequence joins TRBV28 and TRBJ2-3; 10 bases agree with TRBD2. The CDR3 consists of 14 residues. The junction had 5 bases not matched to a gene; V was cut back by 8 bases and J by 3 bases. Germline V gene lookup returns CDR1 MDHEN and CDR2 SYDVKM. The CDR3 DNA reads TGTGCCAGCCATCTAGCGGGGGCGACAGATACGCAGTATTTT. Translated, it gives CASHLAGATDTQYF.

This clonotype was counted many times. In nucleotides, the CDR3 is TGTGCCAGCAGCCAAGGGACACCGGGGGAGCAGTACTTC. Amino acid sequence: CASSQGTPGEQYF. J is TRBJ2-7 and V is TRBV3-1; D possibly uses TRBD1 or TRBD2 (5 bases each). Germline V gene sequence: CDR1 LGHDT, CDR2 YNNKEL (reference sequence). The CDR3 sequence is 13 residues long. With 1 base removed from V and 7 bases from J, the gap between germline ends came to 11 bases.

This clonotype occurred many times. V gene TRBV6-1 combines with J gene TRBJ1-5; the D gene is possibly TRBD1 (5 bases). Germline V CDR1 and CDR2: MNHNS, SASEGT. This CDR3 comprises 20 residues. V was pared by 6 bases and J by 0 bases, with 27 bases between. The CDR3 nucleotides read TGTGCCAGCAGCGCCTCACCTTGGACATCGCCTAATTATAGCAATCAGCCCCAGCATTTT. It codes for CASSASPWTSPNYSNQPQHF.

This clonotype was counted many times. The V and J genes are TRBV28 and TRBJ2-3; possibly TRBD2 for D (6 bases). V dropped 6 bases and J dropped 6 bases, with 10 bases sitting between them. This CDR3 contains 12 residues. Germline-derived CDR1 and CDR2 are MDHEN and SYDVKM. CDR3 nucleotides: TGTGCCAGCAGCTGGGAGGCGGATACGCAGTATTTT. Residues: CASSWEADTQYF.

This clonotype was counted only a few times. The chain has TRBV7-2 and TRBJ1-2, with TRBD1 identical over 7 bases. Unmatched junction bases numbered 5, after V lost 1 base and J lost 3 bases. This CDR3 spans 15 amino acids. Germline V gene lookup returns CDR1 SGHTA and CDR2 FQGNSA. CDR3 in amino acids: CASSLGSGGHYGYTF. The CDR3 DNA reads TGTGCCAGCAGCTTAGGATCAGGGGGTCACTATGGCTACACCTTC.

This clonotype has a count of ten or more. V gene TRBV12-3 or TRBV12-4 combines with J gene TRBJ2-3; D not resolved. The V end lost 6 bases, the J end lost 0 bases, and 13 bases lay between the germline ends. This CDR3 is built from 15 residues. CDR3 bases: TGTGCCAGCAGCTCACTGGAGACTAGCACAGATACGCAGTATTTT. This translates into CASSSLETSTDTQYF.

This clonotype is medium-sized (0.01 to 0.1%). J is TRBJ1-5 and V is TRBV20-1; D gene unclear. The CDR3 has 15 amino acids. Germline CDR1 reads DFQATT; CDR2 reads SNEGSKA (reference sequence). V was trimmed by 3 bases and J by 5 bases, leaving 17 bases between them. CDR3 protein: CSASRGGSLYQPQHF. In DNA form, the CDR3 reads TGCAGTGCTAGCCGGGGAGGTAGTCTATATCAGCCCCAGCATTTT.